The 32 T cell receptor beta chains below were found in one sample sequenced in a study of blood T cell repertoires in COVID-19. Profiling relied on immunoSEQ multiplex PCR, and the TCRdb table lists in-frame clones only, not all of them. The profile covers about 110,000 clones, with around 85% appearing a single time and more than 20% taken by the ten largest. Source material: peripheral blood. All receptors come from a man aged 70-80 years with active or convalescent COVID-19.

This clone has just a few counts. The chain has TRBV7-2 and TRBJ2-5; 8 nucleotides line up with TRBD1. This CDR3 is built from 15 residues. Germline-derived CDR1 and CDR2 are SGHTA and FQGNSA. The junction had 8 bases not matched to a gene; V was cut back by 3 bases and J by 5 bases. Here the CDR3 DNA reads TGTGCCAGCAGCTTTCGGAGGGACAGGTTGGAGACCCAGTACTTC. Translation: CASSFRRDRLETQYF.

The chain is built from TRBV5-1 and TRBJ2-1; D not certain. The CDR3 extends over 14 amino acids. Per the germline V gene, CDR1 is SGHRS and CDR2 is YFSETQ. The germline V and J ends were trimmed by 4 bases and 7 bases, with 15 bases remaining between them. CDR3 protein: CASSRRNYGNEQFF. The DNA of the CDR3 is TGCGCCAGCAGCAGACGAAACTACGGGAATGAGCAGTTCTTC.

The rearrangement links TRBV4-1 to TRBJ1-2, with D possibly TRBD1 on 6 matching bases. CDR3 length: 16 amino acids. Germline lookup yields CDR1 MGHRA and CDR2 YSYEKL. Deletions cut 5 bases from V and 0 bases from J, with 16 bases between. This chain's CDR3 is CASSITDSVANYGYTF. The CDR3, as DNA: TGCGCCAGCAGCATCACGGACAGTGTAGCTAACTATGGCTACACCTTC.

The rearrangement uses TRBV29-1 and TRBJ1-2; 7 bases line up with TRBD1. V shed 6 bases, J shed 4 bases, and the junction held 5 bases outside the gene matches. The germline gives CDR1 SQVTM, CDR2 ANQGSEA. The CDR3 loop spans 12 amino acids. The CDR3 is CSVLRDSYGYTF. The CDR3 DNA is TGCAGCGTCCTCCGGGACAGCTATGGCTACACCTTC.

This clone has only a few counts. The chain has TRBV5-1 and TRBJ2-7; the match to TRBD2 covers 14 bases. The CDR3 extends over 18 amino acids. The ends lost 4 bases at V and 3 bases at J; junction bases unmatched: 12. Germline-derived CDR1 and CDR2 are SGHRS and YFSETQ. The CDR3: CASSRGGTSGSPGYEQYF. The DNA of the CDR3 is TGCGCCAGCAGCCGGGGCGGGACTAGCGGGAGCCCCGGCTACGAGCAGTACTTC.

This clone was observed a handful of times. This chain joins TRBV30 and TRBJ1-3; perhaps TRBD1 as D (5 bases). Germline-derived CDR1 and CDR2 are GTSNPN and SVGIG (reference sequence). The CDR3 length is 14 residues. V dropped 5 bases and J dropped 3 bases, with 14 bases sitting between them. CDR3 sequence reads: CAWGSGKGGNTIYF. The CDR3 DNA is TGTGCCTGGGGCTCAGGGAAAGGTGGAAACACCATATATTTT.

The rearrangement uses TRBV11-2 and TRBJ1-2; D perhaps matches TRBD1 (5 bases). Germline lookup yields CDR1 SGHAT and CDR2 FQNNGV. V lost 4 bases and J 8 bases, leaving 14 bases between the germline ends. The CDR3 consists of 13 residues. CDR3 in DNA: TGTGCCAGCAGCTCGGACACCCCCCGGGGCTACACCTTC. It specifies CASSSDTPRGYTF.

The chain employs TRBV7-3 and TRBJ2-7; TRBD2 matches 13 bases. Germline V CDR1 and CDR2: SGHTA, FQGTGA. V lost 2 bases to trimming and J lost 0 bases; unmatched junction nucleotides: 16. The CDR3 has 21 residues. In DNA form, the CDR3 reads TGTGCCAGCAGCTTACACCTTTTCGGACTAGCGGGAGTGGTGAACTCCTACGAGCAGTACTTC. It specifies CASSLHLFGLAGVVNSYEQYF. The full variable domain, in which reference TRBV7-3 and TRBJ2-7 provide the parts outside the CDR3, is GAGVSQTPSNKVTEKGKYVELRCDPISGHTALYWYRQSLGQGPEFLIYFQGTGAADDSGLPNDRFFAVRPEGSVSTLKIQRTERGDSAVYLCASSLHLFGLAGVVNSYEQYFGPGTRLTVT.

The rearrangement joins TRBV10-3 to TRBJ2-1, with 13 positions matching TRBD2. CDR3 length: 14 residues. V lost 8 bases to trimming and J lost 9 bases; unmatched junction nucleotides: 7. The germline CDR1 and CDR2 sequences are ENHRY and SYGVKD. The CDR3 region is CAIAGLAGVGEQFF. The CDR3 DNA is TGTGCCATCGCCGGACTAGCGGGAGTTGGTGAGCAGTTCTTC.

Here the CDR3 DNA reads TGTGCCAGCAGCTTAGAGGGGGGGCAGAAGACCCAGTACTTC. The encoded protein is CASSLEGGQKTQYF. The chain couples TRBV11-2 to TRBJ2-5, with D maybe TRBD2 (7 bases). The CDR3 sequence is 14 residues long. V dropped 0 bases and J dropped 6 bases, with 11 bases sitting between them. CDR1 SGHAT and CDR2 FQNNGV come from the germline V gene.

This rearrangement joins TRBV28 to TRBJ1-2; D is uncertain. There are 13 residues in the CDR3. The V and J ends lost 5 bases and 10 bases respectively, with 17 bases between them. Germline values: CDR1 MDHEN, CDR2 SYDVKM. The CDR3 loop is CASSVQPVPSYTF. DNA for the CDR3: TGTGCCAGCAGTGTACAGCCTGTTCCCTCCTACACCTTC.

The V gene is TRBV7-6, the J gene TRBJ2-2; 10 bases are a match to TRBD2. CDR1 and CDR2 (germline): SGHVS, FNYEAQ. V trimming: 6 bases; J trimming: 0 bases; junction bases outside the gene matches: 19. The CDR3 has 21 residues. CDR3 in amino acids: CASRIWARRAGGLSNTGELFF. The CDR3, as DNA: TGTGCCAGCAGGATTTGGGCTCGACGAGCGGGGGGGCTCTCGAACACCGGGGAGCTGTTTTTT.

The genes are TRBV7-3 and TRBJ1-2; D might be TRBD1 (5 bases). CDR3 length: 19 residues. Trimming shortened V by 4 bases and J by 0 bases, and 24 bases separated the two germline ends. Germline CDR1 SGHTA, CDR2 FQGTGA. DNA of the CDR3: TGTGCCAGCAGCTCCCGGGGGTGGAGTTTGCAACCGTCTAACTATGGCTACACCTTC. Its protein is CASSSRGWSLQPSNYGYTF.

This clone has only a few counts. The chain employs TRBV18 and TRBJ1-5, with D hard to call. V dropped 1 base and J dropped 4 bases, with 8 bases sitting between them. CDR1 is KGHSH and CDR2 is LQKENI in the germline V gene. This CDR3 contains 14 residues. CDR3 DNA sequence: TGTGCCAGCTCACCACTGCAGGCTAATCAGCCCCAGCATTTT. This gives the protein CASSPLQANQPQHF.

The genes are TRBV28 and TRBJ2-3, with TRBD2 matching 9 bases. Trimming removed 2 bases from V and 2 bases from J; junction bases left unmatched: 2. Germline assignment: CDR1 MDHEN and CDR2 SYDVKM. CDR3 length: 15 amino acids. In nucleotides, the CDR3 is TGTGCCAGCAGTTTAGGGGGACTAGCCACAGATACGCAGTATTTT. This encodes CASSLGGLATDTQYF.

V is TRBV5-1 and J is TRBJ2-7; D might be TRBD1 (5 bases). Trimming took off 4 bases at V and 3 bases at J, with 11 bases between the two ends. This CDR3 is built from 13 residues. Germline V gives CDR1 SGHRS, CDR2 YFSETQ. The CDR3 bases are TGCGCCAGCAGCGTTGACAGTTTCTACGAGCAGTACTTC. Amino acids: CASSVDSFYEQYF.

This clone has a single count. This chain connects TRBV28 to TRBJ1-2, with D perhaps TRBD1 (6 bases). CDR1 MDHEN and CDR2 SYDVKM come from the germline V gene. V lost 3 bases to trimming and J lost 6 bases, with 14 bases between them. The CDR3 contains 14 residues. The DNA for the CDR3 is TGTGCCAGCAGTTTGAGTAAAGGGGGAGATGGCTACACCTTC. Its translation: CASSLSKGGDGYTF.

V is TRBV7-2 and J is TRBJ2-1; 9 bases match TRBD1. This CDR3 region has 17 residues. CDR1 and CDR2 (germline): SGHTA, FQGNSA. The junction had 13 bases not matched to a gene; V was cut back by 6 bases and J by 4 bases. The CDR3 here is CASSLLPGTGPYNEQFF. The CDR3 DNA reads TGTGCCAGCAGTTTACTCCCCGGGACAGGGCCTTACAATGAGCAGTTCTTC.

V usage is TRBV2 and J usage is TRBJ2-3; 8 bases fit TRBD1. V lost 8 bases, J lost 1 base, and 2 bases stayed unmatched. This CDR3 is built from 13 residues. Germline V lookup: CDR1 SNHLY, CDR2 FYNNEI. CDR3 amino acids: CASGQGGTDTQYF. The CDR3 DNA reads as TGTGCCAGCGGACAGGGCGGCACAGATACGCAGTATTTT.

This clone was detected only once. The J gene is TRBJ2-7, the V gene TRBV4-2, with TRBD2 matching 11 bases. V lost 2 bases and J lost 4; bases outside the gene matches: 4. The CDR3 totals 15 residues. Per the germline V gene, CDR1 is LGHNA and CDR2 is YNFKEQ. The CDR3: CASSQTSGGRYEQYF. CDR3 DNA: TGTGCCAGCAGCCAAACTAGCGGGGGTCGGTACGAGCAGTACTTC.

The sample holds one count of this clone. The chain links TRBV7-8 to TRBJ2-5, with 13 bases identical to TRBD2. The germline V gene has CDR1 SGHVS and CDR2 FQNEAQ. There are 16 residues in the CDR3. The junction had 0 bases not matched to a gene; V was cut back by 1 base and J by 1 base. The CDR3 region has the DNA TGTGCCAGCAGCTTAGGGACTAGCGGGGGCCAAGAGACCCAGTACTTC. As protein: CASSLGTSGGQETQYF.

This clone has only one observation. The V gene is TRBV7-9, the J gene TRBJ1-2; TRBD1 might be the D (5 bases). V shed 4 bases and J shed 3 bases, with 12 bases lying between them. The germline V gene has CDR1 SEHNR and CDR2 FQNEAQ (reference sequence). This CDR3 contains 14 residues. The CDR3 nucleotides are TGTGCCAGCAGCTACCGCGACAGAGACTATGGCTACACCTTC. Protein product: CASSYRDRDYGYTF.

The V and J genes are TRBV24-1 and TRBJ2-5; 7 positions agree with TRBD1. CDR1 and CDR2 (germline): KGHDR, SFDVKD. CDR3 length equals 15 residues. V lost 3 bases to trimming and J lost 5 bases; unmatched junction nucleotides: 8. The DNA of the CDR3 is TGTGCCACCAGTGATCACAGGGGCCCGGGGGAGACCCAGTACTTC. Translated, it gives CATSDHRGPGETQYF.

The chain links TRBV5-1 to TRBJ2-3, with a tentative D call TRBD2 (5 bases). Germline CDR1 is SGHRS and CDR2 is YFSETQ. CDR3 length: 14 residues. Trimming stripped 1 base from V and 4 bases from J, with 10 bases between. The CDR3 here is CASSLTTSADTQYF. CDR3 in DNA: TGCGCCAGCAGCTTGACCACTAGTGCAGATACGCAGTATTTT.

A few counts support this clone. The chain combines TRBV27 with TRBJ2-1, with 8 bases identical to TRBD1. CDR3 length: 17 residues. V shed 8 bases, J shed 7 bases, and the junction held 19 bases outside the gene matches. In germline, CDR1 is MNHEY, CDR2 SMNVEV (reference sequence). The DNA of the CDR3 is TGTGCCAGCCGCAAGAGGGCAGGGGGCAACTTGGGGAATGAGCAGTTCTTC. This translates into CASRKRAGGNLGNEQFF.

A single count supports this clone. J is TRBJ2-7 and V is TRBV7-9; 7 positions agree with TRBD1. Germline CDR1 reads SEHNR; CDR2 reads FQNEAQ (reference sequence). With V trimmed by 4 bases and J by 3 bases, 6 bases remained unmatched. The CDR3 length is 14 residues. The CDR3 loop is CASSSYRGLYEQYF. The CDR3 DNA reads TGTGCCAGCAGCTCCTACAGGGGCCTCTACGAGCAGTACTTC.

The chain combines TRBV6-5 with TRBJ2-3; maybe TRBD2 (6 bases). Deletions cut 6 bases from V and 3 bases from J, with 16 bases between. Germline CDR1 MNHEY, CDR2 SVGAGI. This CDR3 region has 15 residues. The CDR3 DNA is TGTGCCAGCAGACCTCGACTAGGGGATACAGATACGCAGTATTTT. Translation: CASRPRLGDTDTQYF.

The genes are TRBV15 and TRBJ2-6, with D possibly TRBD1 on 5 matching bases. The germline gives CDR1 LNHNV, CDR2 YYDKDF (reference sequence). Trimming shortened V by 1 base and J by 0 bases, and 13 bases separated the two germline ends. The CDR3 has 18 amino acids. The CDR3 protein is CATSRADSTLSGANVLTF. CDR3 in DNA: TGTGCCACCAGCAGAGCAGACAGTACCCTCTCTGGGGCCAACGTCCTGACTTTC.

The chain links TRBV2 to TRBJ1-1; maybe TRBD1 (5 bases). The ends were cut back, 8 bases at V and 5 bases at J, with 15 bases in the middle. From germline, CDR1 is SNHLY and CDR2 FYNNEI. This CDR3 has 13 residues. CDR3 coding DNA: TGTGCCAGCGGGACGGACGGGGGAACTGAAGCTTTCTTT. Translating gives CASGTDGGTEAFF.

The chain's CDR3 is CASSLQGLITPTDTQYF. For the CDR3, the DNA is TGTGCCAGCAGCTTACAAGGACTCATCACACCCACAGATACGCAGTATTTT. The chain employs TRBV11-2 and TRBJ2-3, with D possibly matching TRBD2 (5 bases). V was shortened by 2 bases and J by 2 bases, with 17 bases between the two germline ends. Germline V lookup: CDR1 SGHAT, CDR2 FQNNGV. This CDR3 has 17 residues.

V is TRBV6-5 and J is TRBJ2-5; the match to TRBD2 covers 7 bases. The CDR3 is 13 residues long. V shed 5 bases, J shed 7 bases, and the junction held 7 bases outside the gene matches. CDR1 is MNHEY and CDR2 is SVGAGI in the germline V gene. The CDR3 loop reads CASSTGRLGTQYF. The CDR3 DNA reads TGTGCCAGCAGTACCGGGAGGCTAGGGACCCAGTACTTC.

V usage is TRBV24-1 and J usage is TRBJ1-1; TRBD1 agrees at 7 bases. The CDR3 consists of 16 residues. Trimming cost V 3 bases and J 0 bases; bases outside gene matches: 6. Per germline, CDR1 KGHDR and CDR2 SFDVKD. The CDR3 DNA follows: TGTGCCACCAGTGATCCCGGGACAGCTCTGAACACTGAAGCTTTCTTT. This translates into CATSDPGTALNTEAFF.